This T cell receptor beta chain appears in the sequencing data of a study of blood T cell repertoires in COVID-19 (dated by TCRdb to between 2020 and 2021). Some background on the complete study: Samples from collaborators originated in the United States, Italy and Spain and spanned both the acute and convalescent phases of COVID-19. The samples were drawn from the first 160 participants of the ongoing ImmuneRACE study and from 1,254 subjects provided by 6 global collaborators. Where available, HLA class I and class II types were obtained from metadata supplied by the sample provider rather than from assay-based typing. The sample metadata nearly always contained a de-identified subject ID, COVID-19 status, age in years and sex. Subjects who had been exposed to COVID-19, were actively infected with it, or had recovered from it provided the deeply sampled blood TCRbeta repertoires that made up the dataset. The repertoires were made available in a free public database intended to serve as a resource for research on the immune response to SARS-CoV-2. The material from the prospective study consisted of cDNA or gDNA derived from T cells, B-cell-depleted T cells, or PBMCs. What the authors observed across the whole study: The quantity of clinical and demographic metadata differed by source and by participant and was supplied without curation.

In the prospective study, participants were roughly 18 to 95 years old, resided in fewer than 25 geographic areas of the United States, and were enrolled through a virtual design. In the prospective study, cohorts were assigned on the basis of participant-reported clinical history obtained from a screening survey and a study questionnaire. Exposed participants had been in contact with someone with a PCR-confirmed or clinician-diagnosed COVID-19 case within 2 weeks of study entry. Each participant in the prospective study had whole blood, serum and a nasopharyngeal or oropharyngeal swab collected by mobile phlebotomists. Prospective study participants could optionally give additional blood draws and questionnaires over a roughly 2-month period. Blood samples from the prospective study were shipped frozen or at room temperature prior to DNA extraction. Deletion took 0 bases off V and 3 bases off J, with a span of 10 bases between the germline ends. CDR1 is given as LGHDT and CDR2 as YNNKEL, both from the germline V gene (reference sequence). Including cysteine and phenylalanine, the CDR3 has 15 amino acids. The entry retains the CDR3 DNA only, 45 bases that are in frame from base 1.

TCRbeta CDR3 regions were amplified from genomic DNA by means of the immunoSEQ Assay, a bias-controlled multiplex PCR. Processing in the source paper ran as follows. Nucleated cell counts per sample were estimated from amplification of reference gene primers within the assay. To quantify the absolute abundance of each unique TCRbeta CDR3 rearrangement, sequence reads were collapsed and filtered. Productive Simpson clonality was computed per sample as the square root of Simpson's diversity index over productive rearrangements. TCRdb's version of the immuneACCESS table is confined to in-frame rearrangements and falls short of the full clone set. An unresolved V gene accounts for under half of the shortfall where checked; the remainder is of unknown origin. V and J calls and clone size are as listed in that table; D and trimming were resolved from the DNA. The sample table records 300,000 to 350,000 clones; about nine tenths of these occur just once. Approximately 1% of the sample is in the top ten clones.

This clone was observed a single time. The target of this receptor is not known. No per-base quality is available; no much larger clone lies one base away. The source is a woman under 40 who had been exposed to COVID-19. The chain is encoded by TRBV3-1 (or the pseudogene TRBV3-2) joined to TRBJ2-3; a tentative D call is TRBD2 (6 bases match). The sequenced sample consisted of PBMCs or T cells enriched from blood (not recorded which). CDR3 loop: CASSQDRGLTDTQYF. In nucleotides, the sequence is TGTGCCAGCAGCCAAGATCGGGGGTTGACAGATACGCAGTATTTT.